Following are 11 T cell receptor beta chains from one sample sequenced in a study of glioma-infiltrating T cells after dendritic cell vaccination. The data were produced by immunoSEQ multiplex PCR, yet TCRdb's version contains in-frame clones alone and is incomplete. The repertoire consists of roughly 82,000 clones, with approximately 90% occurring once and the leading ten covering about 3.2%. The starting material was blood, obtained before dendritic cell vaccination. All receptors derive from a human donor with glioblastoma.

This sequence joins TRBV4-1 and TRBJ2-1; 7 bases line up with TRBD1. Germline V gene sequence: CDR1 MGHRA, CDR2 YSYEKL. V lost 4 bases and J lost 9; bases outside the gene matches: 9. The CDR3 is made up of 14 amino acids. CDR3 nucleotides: TGCGCCAGCAGCCTATTGAACAGGGGCGGTGAGCAGTTCTTC. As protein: CASSLLNRGGEQFF.

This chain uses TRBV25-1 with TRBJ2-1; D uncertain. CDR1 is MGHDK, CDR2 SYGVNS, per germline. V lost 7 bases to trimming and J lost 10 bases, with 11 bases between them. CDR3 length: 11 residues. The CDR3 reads CASNGLGEQFF. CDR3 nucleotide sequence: TGTGCCAGCAACGGTCTAGGAGAGCAGTTCTTC.

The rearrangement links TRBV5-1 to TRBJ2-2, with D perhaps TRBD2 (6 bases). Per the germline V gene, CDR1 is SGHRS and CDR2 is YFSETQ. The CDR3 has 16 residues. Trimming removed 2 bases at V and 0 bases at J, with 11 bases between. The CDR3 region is CASSFASVTNTGELFF. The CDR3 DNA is TGCGCCAGCAGCTTCGCTAGCGTTACGAACACCGGGGAGCTGTTTTTT. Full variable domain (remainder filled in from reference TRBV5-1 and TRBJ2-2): KAGVTQTPRYLIKTRGQQVTLSCSPISGHRSVSWYQQTPGQGLQFLFEYFSETQRNKGNFPGRFSGRQFSNSRSEMNVSTLELGDSALYLCASSFASVTNTGELFFGEGSRLTVL.

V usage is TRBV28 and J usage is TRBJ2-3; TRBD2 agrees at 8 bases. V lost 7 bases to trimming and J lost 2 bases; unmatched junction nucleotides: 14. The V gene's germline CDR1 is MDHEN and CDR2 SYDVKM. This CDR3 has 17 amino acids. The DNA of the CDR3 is TGTGCCAGCACCACCGGCGCGGGAGGAGGTGTCACAGATACGCAGTATTTT. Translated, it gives CASTTGAGGGVTDTQYF.

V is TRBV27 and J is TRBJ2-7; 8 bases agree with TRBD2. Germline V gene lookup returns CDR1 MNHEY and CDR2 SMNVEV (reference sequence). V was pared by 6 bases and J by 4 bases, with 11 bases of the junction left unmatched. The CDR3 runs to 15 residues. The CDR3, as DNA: TGTGCCAGCAGGCCCGTCGGGGGGGGTTTTTACGAGCAGTACTTC. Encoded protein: CASRPVGGGFYEQYF.

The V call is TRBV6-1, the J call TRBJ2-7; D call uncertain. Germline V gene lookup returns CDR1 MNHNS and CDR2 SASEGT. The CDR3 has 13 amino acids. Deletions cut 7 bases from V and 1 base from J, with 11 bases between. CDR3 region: CASIHSPSYEQYF. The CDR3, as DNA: TGTGCCAGCATCCACTCCCCTTCCTACGAGCAGTACTTC.

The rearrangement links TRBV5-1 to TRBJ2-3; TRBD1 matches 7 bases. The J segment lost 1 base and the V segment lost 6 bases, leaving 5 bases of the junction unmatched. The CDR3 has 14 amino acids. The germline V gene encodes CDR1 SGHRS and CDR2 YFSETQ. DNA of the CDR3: TGCGCCAGCAAAGGAACAGGGGGCACAGATACGCAGTATTTT. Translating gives CASKGTGGTDTQYF.

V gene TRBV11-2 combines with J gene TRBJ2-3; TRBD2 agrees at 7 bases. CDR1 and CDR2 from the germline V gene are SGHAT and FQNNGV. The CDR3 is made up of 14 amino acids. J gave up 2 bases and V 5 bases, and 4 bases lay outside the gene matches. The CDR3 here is CASSPGLTTDTQYF. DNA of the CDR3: TGTGCCAGCAGCCCGGGACTAACCACAGATACGCAGTATTTT.

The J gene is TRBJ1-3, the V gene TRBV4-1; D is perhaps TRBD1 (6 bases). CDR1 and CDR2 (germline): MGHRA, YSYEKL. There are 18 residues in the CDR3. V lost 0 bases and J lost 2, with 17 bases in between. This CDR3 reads CASSQEAYRVTTGNTIYF. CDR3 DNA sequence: TGCGCCAGCAGCCAAGAGGCTTACAGGGTAACAACTGGAAACACCATATATTTT.

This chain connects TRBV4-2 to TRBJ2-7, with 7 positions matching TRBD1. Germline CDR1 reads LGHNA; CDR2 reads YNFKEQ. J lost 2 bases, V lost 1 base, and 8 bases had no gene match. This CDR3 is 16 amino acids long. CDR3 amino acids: CASSQAGTVNTYEQYF. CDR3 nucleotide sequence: TGTGCCAGCAGCCAAGCAGGGACAGTAAATACCTACGAGCAGTACTTC.

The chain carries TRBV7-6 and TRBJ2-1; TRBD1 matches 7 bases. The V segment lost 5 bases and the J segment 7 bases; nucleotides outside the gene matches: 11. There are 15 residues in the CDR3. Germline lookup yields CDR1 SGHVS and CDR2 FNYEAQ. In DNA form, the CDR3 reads TGTGCCAGCAGCCCAACAGGGGCCCCCGGGAATGAGCAGTTCTTC. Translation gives CASSPTGAPGNEQFF.